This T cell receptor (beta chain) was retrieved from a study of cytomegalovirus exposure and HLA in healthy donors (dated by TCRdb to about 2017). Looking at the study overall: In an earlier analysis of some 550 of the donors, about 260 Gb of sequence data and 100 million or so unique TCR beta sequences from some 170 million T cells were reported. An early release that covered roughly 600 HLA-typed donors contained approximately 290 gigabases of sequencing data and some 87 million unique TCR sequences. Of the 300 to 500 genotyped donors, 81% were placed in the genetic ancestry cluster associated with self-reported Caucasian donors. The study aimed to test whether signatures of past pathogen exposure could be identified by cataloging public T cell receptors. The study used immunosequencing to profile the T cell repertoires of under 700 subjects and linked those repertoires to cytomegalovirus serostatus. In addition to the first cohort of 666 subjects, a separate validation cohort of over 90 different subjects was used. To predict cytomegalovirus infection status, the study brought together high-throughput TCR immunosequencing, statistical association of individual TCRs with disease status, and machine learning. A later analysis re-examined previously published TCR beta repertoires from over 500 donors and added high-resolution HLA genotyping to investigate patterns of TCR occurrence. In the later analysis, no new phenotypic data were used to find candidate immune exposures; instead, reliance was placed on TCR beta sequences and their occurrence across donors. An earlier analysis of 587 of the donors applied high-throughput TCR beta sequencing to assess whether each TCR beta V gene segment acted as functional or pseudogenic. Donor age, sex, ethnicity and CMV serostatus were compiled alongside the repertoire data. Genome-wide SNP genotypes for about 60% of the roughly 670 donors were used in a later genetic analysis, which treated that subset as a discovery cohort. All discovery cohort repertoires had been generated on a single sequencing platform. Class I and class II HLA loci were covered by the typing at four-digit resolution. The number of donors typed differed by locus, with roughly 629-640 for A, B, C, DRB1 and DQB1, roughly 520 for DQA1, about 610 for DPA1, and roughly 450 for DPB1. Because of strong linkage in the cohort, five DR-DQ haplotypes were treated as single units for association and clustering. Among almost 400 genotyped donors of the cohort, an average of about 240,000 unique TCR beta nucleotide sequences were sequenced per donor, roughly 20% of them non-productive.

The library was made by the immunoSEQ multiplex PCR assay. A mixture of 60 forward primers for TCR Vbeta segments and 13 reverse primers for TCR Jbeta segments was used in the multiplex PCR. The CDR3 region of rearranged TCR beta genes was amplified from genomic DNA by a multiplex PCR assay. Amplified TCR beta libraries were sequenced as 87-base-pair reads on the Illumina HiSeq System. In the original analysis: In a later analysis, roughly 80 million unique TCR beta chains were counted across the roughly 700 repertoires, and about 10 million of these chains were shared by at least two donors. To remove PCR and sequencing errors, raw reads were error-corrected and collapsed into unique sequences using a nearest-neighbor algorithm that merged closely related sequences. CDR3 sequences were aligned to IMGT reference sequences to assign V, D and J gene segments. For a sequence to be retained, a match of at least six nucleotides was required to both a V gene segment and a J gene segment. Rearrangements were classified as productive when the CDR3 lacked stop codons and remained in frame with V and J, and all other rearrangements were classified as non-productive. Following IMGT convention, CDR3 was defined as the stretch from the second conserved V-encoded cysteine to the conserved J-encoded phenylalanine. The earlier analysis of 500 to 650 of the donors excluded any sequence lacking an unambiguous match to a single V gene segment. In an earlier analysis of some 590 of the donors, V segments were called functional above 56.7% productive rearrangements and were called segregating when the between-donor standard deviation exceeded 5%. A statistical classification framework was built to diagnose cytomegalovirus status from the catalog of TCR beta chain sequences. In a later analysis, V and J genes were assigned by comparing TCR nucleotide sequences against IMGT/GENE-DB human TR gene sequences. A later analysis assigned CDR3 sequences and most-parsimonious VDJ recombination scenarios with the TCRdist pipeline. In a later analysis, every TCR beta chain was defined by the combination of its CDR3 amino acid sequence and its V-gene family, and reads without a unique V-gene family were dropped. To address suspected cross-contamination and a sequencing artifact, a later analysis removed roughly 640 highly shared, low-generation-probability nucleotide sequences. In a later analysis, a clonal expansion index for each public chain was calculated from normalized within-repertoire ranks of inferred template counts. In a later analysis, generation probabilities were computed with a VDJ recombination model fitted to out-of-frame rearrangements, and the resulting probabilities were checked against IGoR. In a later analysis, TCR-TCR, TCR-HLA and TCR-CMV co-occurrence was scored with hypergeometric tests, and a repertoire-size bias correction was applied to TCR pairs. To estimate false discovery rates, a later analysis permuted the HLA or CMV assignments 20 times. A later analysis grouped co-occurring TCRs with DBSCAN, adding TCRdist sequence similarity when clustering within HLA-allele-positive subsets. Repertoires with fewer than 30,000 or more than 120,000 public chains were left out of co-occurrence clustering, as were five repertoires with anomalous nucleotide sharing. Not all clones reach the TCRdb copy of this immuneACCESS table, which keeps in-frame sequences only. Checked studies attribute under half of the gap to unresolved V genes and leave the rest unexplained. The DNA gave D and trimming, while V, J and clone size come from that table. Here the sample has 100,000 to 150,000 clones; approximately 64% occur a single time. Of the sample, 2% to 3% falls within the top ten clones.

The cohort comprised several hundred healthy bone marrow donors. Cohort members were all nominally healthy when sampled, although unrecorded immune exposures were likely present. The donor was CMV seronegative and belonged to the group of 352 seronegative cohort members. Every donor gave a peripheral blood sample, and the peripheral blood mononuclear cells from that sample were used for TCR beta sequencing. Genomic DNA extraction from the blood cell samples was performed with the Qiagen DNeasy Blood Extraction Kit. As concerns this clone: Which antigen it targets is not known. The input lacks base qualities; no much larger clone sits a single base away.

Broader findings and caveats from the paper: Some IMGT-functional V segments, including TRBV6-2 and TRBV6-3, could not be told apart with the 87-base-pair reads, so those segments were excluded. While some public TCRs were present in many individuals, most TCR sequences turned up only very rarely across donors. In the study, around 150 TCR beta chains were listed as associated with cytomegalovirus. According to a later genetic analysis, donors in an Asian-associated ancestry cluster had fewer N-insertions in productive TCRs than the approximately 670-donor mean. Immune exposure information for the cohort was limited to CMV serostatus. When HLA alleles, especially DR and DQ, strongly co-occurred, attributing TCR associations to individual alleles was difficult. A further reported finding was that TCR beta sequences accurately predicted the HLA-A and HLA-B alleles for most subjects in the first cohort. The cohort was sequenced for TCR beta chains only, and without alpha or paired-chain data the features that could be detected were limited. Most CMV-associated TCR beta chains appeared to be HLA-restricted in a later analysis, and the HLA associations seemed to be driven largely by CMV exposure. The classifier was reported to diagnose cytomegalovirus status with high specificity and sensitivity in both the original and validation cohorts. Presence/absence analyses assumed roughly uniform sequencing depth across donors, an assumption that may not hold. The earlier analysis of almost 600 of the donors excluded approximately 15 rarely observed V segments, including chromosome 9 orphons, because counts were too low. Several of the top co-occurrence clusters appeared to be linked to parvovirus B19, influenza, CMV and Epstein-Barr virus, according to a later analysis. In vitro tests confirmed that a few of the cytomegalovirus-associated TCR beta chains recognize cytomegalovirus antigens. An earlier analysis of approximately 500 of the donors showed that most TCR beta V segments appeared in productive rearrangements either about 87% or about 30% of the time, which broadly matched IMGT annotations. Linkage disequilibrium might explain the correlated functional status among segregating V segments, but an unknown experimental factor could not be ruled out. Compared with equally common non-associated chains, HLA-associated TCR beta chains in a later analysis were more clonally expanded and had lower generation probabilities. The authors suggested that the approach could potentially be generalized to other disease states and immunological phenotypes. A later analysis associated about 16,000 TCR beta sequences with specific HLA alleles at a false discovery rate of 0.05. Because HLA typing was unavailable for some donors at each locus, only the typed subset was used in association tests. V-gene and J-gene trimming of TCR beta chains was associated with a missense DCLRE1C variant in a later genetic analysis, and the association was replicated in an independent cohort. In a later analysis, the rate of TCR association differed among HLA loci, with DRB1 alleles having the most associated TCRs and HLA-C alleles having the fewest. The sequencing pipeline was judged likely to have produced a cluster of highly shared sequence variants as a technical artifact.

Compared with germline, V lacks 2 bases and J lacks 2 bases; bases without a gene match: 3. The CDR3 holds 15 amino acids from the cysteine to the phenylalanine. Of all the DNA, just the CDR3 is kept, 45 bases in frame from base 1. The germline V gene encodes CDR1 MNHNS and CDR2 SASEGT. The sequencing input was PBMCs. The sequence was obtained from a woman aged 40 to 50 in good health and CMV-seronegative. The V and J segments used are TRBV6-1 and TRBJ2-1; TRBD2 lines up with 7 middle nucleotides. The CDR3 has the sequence CASSELGTTYNEQFF. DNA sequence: TGTGCCAGCAGTGAACTCGGGACTACCTACAATGAGCAGTTCTTC.